Following are 8 T cell receptor beta chains from one sample sequenced in a study of regulatory T cells in long-lasting Graves disease. Building of the TCR beta libraries involved iRepertoire HTBI primers and Arm-PCR of CDR3 regions. MiXCR, applied by TCRdb to the multiplex PCR reads, yields one record per CDR3 protein. The profile shows 700,000 or so distinct CDR3 sequences, around 32% of them singletons. Sample time point: persistent/refractory GD, antithyroid drugs over 5 years with positive TRAb. PBMC-extracted RNA yielded the TCR library. The specimen was peripheral blood mononuclear cells (PBMCs), collected when the disease was refractory, from a patient treated with antithyroid drugs. The receptors shown here come from a female donor with Graves disease.

V usage is TRBV19 and J usage is TRBJ2-7, with a weak D call TRBD1 (6 bases). This CDR3 comprises 14 residues. V lost 3 bases to trimming and J lost 6 bases, with 15 bases between them. Germline V gene lookup returns CDR1 LNHDA and CDR2 SQIVND (reference sequence). The CDR3 DNA follows: TGTGCCAGTAGTATTGGGCAGGGGCACGGCGAGCAGTACTTC. It yields the protein CASSIGQGHGEQYF.

This clonotype was seen repeatedly, ten times or more. CDR3 nucleotides: TGTGCCAGCAGTGAAGCAGGGGGCTCCCTCTACGAGCAGTACTTC. This codes for CASSEAGGSLYEQYF. The chain couples TRBV6-1 to TRBJ2-7; TRBD1 agrees at 7 bases. CDR3 size: 15 residues. Trimming at V came to 0 bases and at J to 3 bases, leaving 5 bases not matched to a gene. Germline-derived CDR1 and CDR2 are MNHNS and SASEGT.

The rearrangement joins TRBV11-2 to TRBJ2-7; D remains ambiguous. CDR3 size: 14 residues. Germline assignment: CDR1 SGHAT and CDR2 FQNNGV. V lost 4 bases and J 1 base, leaving 11 bases between the germline ends. CDR3 in amino acids: CASSSWARSYEQYF. The CDR3, as DNA: TGTGCCAGCAGCTCATGGGCCAGATCCTACGAGCAGTACTTC.

The chain recombines TRBV6-1 with TRBJ1-2, with 11 bases matching TRBD1. Looked up from germline, CDR1 is MNHNS and CDR2 is SASEGT. The trim removed 6 bases at V and 0 bases at J, leaving 3 bases unmatched. The CDR3 has 15 residues. The CDR3 sequence is CASRGQGAANYGYTF. CDR3 nucleotides: TGTGCCAGCAGAGGACAGGGGGCAGCTAACTATGGCTACACCTTC.

CDR3 bases: TGTGCCAGTAGTTATGCGAGCTCCTATAATTCACCCCTCCACTTT. Translating it yields CASSYASSYNSPLHF. The gene calls are TRBV19 and TRBJ1-6, with D hard to call. V was pared by 5 bases and J by 0 bases, with 8 bases between. This CDR3 has 15 residues. CDR1 and CDR2 (germline): LNHDA, SQIVND (reference sequence).

This clonotype has only a few counts. This sequence may be a read error, since a much larger clone differs from it by one base. The V gene is TRBV7-3, the J gene TRBJ2-7; a weak D match, TRBD2 (6 bases). CDR3 length equals 14 residues. Trimming removed 5 bases from V and 2 bases from J, with 13 bases in between. The germline gives CDR1 SGHTA, CDR2 FQGTGA. The chain's CDR3 is CASSPGLGAYEQYF. CDR3 nucleotide sequence: TGTGCCAGCAGCCCGGGACTGGGGGCCTACGAGCAGTACTTC. The full variable domain, with the rest looked up from reference TRBV7-3 and TRBJ2-7, is GAGVSQTPSNKVTEKGKYVELRCDPISGHTALYWYRQSLGQGPEFLIYFQGTGAADDSGLPNDRFFAVRPEGSVSTLKIQRTERGDSAVYLCASSPGLGAYEQYFGPGTRLTVT.

V gene TRBV12-3 or TRBV12-4 combines with J gene TRBJ1-2, with D unresolved. Trimming took off 5 bases at V and 8 bases at J, with 15 bases between the two ends. This CDR3 has 13 residues. CDR3 loop: CASSTGHTQGYTF. The DNA for the CDR3 is TGTGCCAGCAGTACGGGCCATACGCAGGGCTACACCTTC.

The genes are TRBV6-1 and TRBJ1-1; weak D call: TRBD1 (5 bases). Trimming removed 9 bases at V and 8 bases at J, with 16 bases between. The V gene's germline CDR1 is MNHNS and CDR2 SASEGT. This CDR3 has 12 residues. CDR3 sequence (DNA): TGTGCCAGTATGCCGGGACGGCCGGAAGCTTTCTTT. It is translated as CASMPGRPEAFF.